This T cell receptor (beta chain) was captured by sequencing in a study of T cell repertoires in cytomegalovirus infection. The study's findings and limits: Of the TCR beta families, the public ones yielded a cumulative frequency that identified carriers of CMV plus the relevant HLA.

With respect to this clonotype: Its cognate antigen is unknown.

Trimming left V 0 bases short and J 1 base short, with 9 bases between. This CDR3 region has 15 residues. The germline V gene encodes CDR1 SNHLY and CDR2 FYNNEI. TCRdb re-analysed the reads in MiXCR, keeping a single row per CDR3 protein. The sample carries more than 300,000 distinct CDR3 sequences, about 35% recorded once. The chain couples TRBV2 to TRBJ1-1, with D unclear. The sequence came from a human donor in good health (CMV status not recorded). Some clones in this sample may be carry-over from other donors' samples. Sequenced here: cultured PBMCs, sampled from culture after CMV antigen stimulation. CDR3 sequence: CASSEARTPNTEAFF. The CDR3 bases are TGTGCCAGCAGTGAAGCGAGGACCCCGAACACTGAAGCTTTCTTT.